The 17 T cell receptor beta chains below all came from one sample that was sequenced in a study of T-cell reconstitution after alpha-beta-depleted transplantation in children (dated by TCRdb to about 2016). Preparation of the library involved PCR. These reads were obtained on an Illumina HiSeq 2500. To normalize quantification of the TCRbeta repertoire, the TCR libraries were built with molecular barcoding that relied on unique molecular identifiers. Starting from the raw public reads, TCRdb applied fastp trimming at Q25, assembled clones with MiXCR and retained in-frame beta chains. Entries are consolidated by CDR3 protein sequence, retaining the most common genes and DNA. The sample records about 230,000 distinct CDR3 sequences, roughly 10% of which are singletons. The top ten hold over 5% of the sample. The sample in question was PBMCs from the stem cell graft donor, obtained from the stem cell graft. These TCRs come from a human donor who donated a stem cell graft to a child with acute lymphoblastic leukemia.

Here the CDR3 reads CASSPSGTAYEQFF. DNA for the CDR3: TGCGCCAGCAGCCCCTCCGGGACAGCATACGAGCAGTTCTTC. The chain recombines TRBV5-1 with TRBJ2-1, with 7 positions matching TRBD1. The germline V gene encodes CDR1 SGHRS and CDR2 YFSETQ. V was pared by 4 bases and J by 10 bases, with 11 bases of the junction left unmatched. CDR3 length: 14 residues.

V is TRBV29-1 and J is TRBJ1-5; a weak D match, TRBD1 (5 bases). Germline loops: CDR1 SQVTM, CDR2 ANQGSEA. This CDR3 has 13 residues. V was pared by 6 bases and J by 5 bases, with 14 bases between. The CDR3 protein is CSVGERGDQPQHF. The CDR3 nucleotides are TGCAGCGTGGGGGAGCGGGGGGATCAGCCCCAGCATTTT.

This clonotype was seen more than once but under ten times. The rearrangement uses TRBV5-1 and TRBJ2-2; TRBD1 might be the D (6 bases). The length of the CDR3 is 15 residues. Germline values: CDR1 SGHRS, CDR2 YFSETQ. Between the trimmed V and J ends, which lost 0 bases and 5 bases, there was a span of 11 bases. CDR3 nucleotide sequence: TGCGCCAGCAGCTTGGCGCCAGGGGAAACCGGGGAGCTGTTTTTT. Protein sequence: CASSLAPGETGELFF.

This clonotype was seen many times. CDR3 sequence (DNA): TGTGCCGGTCGGGAAGGGACCGGGGAGCTGTTTTTT. It is translated as CAGREGTGELFF. The chain combines TRBV12-3 or TRBV12-4 with TRBJ2-2, with D possibly being TRBD2 (5 bases). Trimming stripped 11 bases from V and 5 bases from J, with 12 bases between. The CDR3 has 12 residues.

This clonotype was seen at least ten times. J is TRBJ2-5 and V is TRBV18; weak D call: TRBD1 (6 bases). CDR1 and CDR2 from the germline V gene are KGHSH and LQKENI. This CDR3 spans 16 amino acids. The V and J ends lost 3 bases and 2 bases respectively, with 16 bases between them. This chain's CDR3 is CASSPTQQGWQETQYF. Here the CDR3 DNA reads TGTGCCAGCTCACCGACACAACAGGGTTGGCAAGAGACCCAGTACTTC.

There are a few counts of this clonotype. V and J are TRBV11-2 and TRBJ2-4; D gene unclear. The V gene's germline CDR1 is SGHAT and CDR2 FQNNGV. Trimming removed 3 bases at V and 0 bases at J, with 15 bases between. CDR3 length: 17 amino acids. The CDR3 reads CASSFRGNELAKNIQYF. Here the CDR3 DNA reads TGTGCCAGCAGCTTTAGAGGAAATGAGCTAGCCAAAAACATTCAGTACTTC.

V usage is TRBV7-2 and J usage is TRBJ2-7; a possible D gene is TRBD2 (6 bases). The germline V gene has CDR1 SGHTA and CDR2 FQGNSA. Trimming shortened V by 5 bases and J by 1 base, and 15 bases separated the two germline ends. This CDR3 is built from 15 residues. The CDR3, as DNA: TGTGCCAGCAGCCTATGGGACTCGAGATCCTACGAGCAGTACTTC. Residues: CASSLWDSRSYEQYF.

This clonotype was detected a few times. The genes are TRBV20-1 and TRBJ2-7, with 8 bases matching TRBD2. The ends lost 0 bases at V and 3 bases at J; junction bases unmatched: 4. The CDR3 consists of 14 residues. Per the germline V gene, CDR1 is DFQATT and CDR2 is SNEGSKA (reference sequence). DNA of the CDR3: TGCAGTGCTAGAGATAGCGGGGCGCTCTACGAGCAGTACTTC. This gives the protein CSARDSGALYEQYF.

This clonotype was seen a handful of times. The V and J genes are TRBV5-1 and TRBJ2-7; no definite D call. Germline loops: CDR1 SGHRS, CDR2 YFSETQ. The CDR3 covers 15 residues. Trimming took off 0 bases at V and 4 bases at J, with 14 bases between the two ends. CDR3 region: CASSLATGPLYEQYF. The CDR3 DNA sequence: TGCGCCAGCAGCTTGGCTACGGGCCCACTTTACGAGCAGTACTTC.

This clonotype was seen ten or more times. This chain connects TRBV6-4 to TRBJ1-6; D is ambiguous. V was trimmed by 8 bases and J by 3 bases, leaving 8 bases between them. There are 13 residues in the CDR3. CDR1 is MRHNA, CDR2 SNTAGT, per germline. CDR3 in amino acids: CASSADYNSPLHF. CDR3 sequence (DNA): TGTGCCAGCTCCGCGGACTATAATTCACCCCTCCACTTT.

The table lists this clonotype with many counts. This sequence joins TRBV7-2 and TRBJ1-2; D might be TRBD1 (5 bases). Trimming left V 5 bases short and J 5 bases short, with 12 bases between. Germline-derived CDR1 and CDR2 are SGHTA and FQGNSA. This CDR3 region has 13 residues. The CDR3 nucleotides read TGTGCCAGCAGCGCGGGACCCCAGTATGGCTACACCTTC. This gives the protein CASSAGPQYGYTF.

In its sample, this clonotype was seen many times. The chain combines TRBV6-1 with TRBJ2-3, with 10 nucleotides matching TRBD2. Germline CDR1 is MNHNS and CDR2 is SASEGT. The CDR3 covers 16 residues. The V segment lost 5 bases and the J segment 0 bases; nucleotides outside the gene matches: 5. The CDR3 region has the DNA TGTGCCAGCAGTCGGCTACTAGCGGGAAGCACAGATACGCAGTATTTT. Translated, it gives CASSRLLAGSTDTQYF.

This chain links TRBV3-1 with TRBJ2-3, with TRBD2 matching over 9 bases. CDR3 length equals 15 residues. Germline V gives CDR1 LGHDT, CDR2 YNNKEL (reference sequence). The V segment lost 2 bases and the J segment 4 bases; nucleotides outside the gene matches: 4. The CDR3 region is CASSQSGGGADTQYF. CDR3 coding DNA: TGTGCCAGCAGCCAAAGTGGCGGGGGGGCAGATACGCAGTATTTT.

The J gene is TRBJ1-2, the V gene TRBV7-6; no definite D call. Per germline, CDR1 SGHVS and CDR2 FNYEAQ. The CDR3 is 13 amino acids. Trimming left V 1 base short and J 7 bases short, with 10 bases between. The CDR3 here is CASSLDRVRGYTF. In DNA form, the CDR3 reads TGTGCCAGCAGCTTAGATAGGGTCCGTGGCTACACCTTC.

This clonotype has at least ten counts. The V and J genes are TRBV29-1 and TRBJ2-5; TRBD2 matches 13 bases. The V gene's germline CDR1 is SQVTM and CDR2 ANQGSEA. The V segment lost 6 bases and the J segment 4 bases; nucleotides outside the gene matches: 8. The CDR3 sequence is 15 residues long. The DNA for the CDR3 is TGCAGCGTGAGACTAGCGGGGGGCCCCTTAGAGACCCAGTACTTC. Protein sequence: CSVRLAGGPLETQYF.

The rearrangement uses TRBV6-5 and TRBJ1-6; possible D gene TRBD1, 5 bases. With 0 bases removed from V and 13 bases from J, the gap between germline ends came to 16 bases. Germline assignment: CDR1 MNHEY and CDR2 SVGAGI. This CDR3 is built from 15 residues. Here the CDR3 reads CASSYSRDGRDPLHF. DNA of the CDR3: TGTGCCAGCAGTTACTCGAGGGACGGCCGAGACCCCCTCCACTTT.

This clonotype has only a few counts. The genes are TRBV30 and TRBJ1-1; TRBD1 is a possible D gene (6 bases). There are 13 residues in the CDR3. Trimming cost V 6 bases and J 2 bases, with 13 bases left between them. Germline lookup yields CDR1 GTSNPN and CDR2 SVGIG (reference sequence). Here the CDR3 reads CACHREGNTEAFF. Here the CDR3 DNA reads TGTGCCTGTCACAGGGAAGGAAACACTGAAGCTTTCTTT.